The 14 T cell receptor beta chains below all came from one sample that was sequenced in a study of blood T cells in healthy people across ages (dated by TCRdb to the mid-2010s). Libraries were constructed by 5' RACE. Sequencing was carried out with an Illumina HiSeq 2500. A second PCR of roughly 6 to 11 cycles was run with a J-beta primer mix and a sample-barcoded 5' primer. TCRdb trimmed public reads at Q25 via fastp, called clones via MiXCR and kept in-frame beta chains. Each entry is one CDR3 protein sequence, shown with its most common DNA and genes. The sample records around 710,000 distinct CDR3 sequences, 40% to 45% of which are singletons. The ten largest clones represent 20% to 25% of the sample. Material for sequencing was blood. All receptors come from a woman aged 55-69 years in good health.

This chain connects TRBV20-1 to TRBJ2-5, with 8 nucleotides matching TRBD2. Matching the DNA end better, TRBJ2-7 makes the J call doubtful. CDR3 length: 16 residues. Germline V gives CDR1 DFQATT, CDR2 SNEGSKA (reference sequence). The CDR3 sequence: CSASITWREEKDEQYF. CDR3 coding DNA: TGCAGTGCTAGTATTACCTGGCGGGAGGAGAAGGACGAGCAGTACTTC.

This clonotype has a handful of counts. The chain uses TRBV5-1 and TRBJ2-2; D is ambiguous. Germline V gene data show CDR1 as SGHRS and CDR2 as YFSETQ. V lost 0 bases, J lost 4 bases, and 7 bases lay in between. The CDR3 has 14 amino acids. DNA of the CDR3: TGCGCCAGCAGCTTGGTTCCAGTCACCGGGGAGCTGTTTTTT. Protein product: CASSLVPVTGELFF.

This clonotype was observed a handful of times. A much larger clone lies one base from this, so it may be a read error. This sequence joins TRBV16 and TRBJ2-5; 8 nucleotides agree with TRBD2. With V trimmed by 4 bases and J by 11 bases, 15 bases remained unmatched. Per germline, CDR1 KGHSY and CDR2 FQNENV. The CDR3 is 15 amino acids. The CDR3 region is CASSLNRGGYNEQYF. The CDR3 DNA reads TGTGCCAGCAGCCTGAACCGGGGGGGATACAATGAGCAGTACTTC.

V usage is TRBV4-3 and J usage is TRBJ2-1; D is ambiguous. Germline CDR1 reads LGHNA; CDR2 reads YSLEER. This CDR3 is 15 amino acids long. Trimming shortened V by 3 bases and J by 6 bases, and 15 bases separated the two germline ends. CDR3 bases: TGCGCCAGCAGCCATTGCCGAGTTGGTTTCAATGAGCAGTTCTTC. Its translation: CASSHCRVGFNEQFF.

This sequence joins TRBV4-3 and TRBJ1-1; D gene ambiguous. V was shortened by 0 bases and J by 6 bases, with 11 bases between the two germline ends. The CDR3 is made up of 14 amino acids. Germline V gene lookup returns CDR1 LGHNA and CDR2 YSLEER. The CDR3 spells CASSQDLEIAEAFF. In DNA, the CDR3 is TGCGCCAGCAGCCAAGATCTGGAGATAGCTGAAGCTTTCTTT.

Comments on this clonotype: This may come from a read error, since a much larger clone is one base off. The J gene is TRBJ2-3, the V gene TRBV6-5; 9 bases align to TRBD2. This CDR3 spans 18 amino acids. Germline V lookup: CDR1 MNHEY, CDR2 SVGAGI. The CDR3 nucleotides are TGTGCCAGCAGTTACCGCCCTTCAGGAAGCGGGAGGCAAGATATGCAGTATTTT. It translates to CASSYRPSGSGRQDMQYF.

The CDR3 protein is CASSPHSNNYGYTF. The CDR3 nucleotides read TGTGCCAGCAGCCCTCATTCCAATAACTATGGCTACACCTTC. This chain connects TRBV9 to TRBJ1-2; unclear D gene. The V gene lost 4 bases and the J gene lost 1 base, with 11 bases spanning the gap. The CDR3 totals 14 residues. Germline V gene sequence: CDR1 SGDLS, CDR2 YYNGEE.

This clonotype has a handful of counts. V is TRBV6-6 and J is TRBJ2-3; 7 nucleotides agree with TRBD1. V was pared by 2 bases and J by 0 bases, with 8 bases of the junction left unmatched. Looked up from germline, CDR1 is MNHNY and CDR2 is SVGAGI (reference sequence). There are 17 residues in the CDR3. This chain's CDR3 is CASSYDRAGLSTDTQYF. The CDR3 bases are TGTGCCAGCAGTTACGACAGGGCCGGGCTCAGCACAGATACGCAGTATTTT.

The V call is TRBV11-2, the J call TRBJ1-5, with D uncertain. V shed 5 bases and J shed 7 bases, with 12 bases lying between them. Germline V gene sequence: CDR1 SGHAT, CDR2 FQNNGV. CDR3 length equals 13 residues. The DNA of the CDR3 is TGTGCCAGCAGCGCTACAAGTTCCCAGCCCCAGCATTTT. This encodes CASSATSSQPQHF.

The V gene is TRBV20-1, the J gene TRBJ2-5; 14 bases agree with TRBD2. CDR3 length equals 16 residues. J gave up 11 bases and V 5 bases, and 16 bases lay outside the gene matches. CDR1 is DFQATT and CDR2 is SNEGSKA in the germline V gene (reference sequence). CDR3 protein: CSAAGGLAGAGNEQYF. CDR3 nucleotides: TGCAGTGCTGCCGGGGGACTAGCGGGAGCGGGGAATGAGCAGTACTTC.

This clonotype was recorded a few times. The chain is built from TRBV25-1 and TRBJ2-3; TRBD2 matches 11 bases. Per the germline V gene, CDR1 is MGHDK and CDR2 is SYGVNS. This CDR3 is 18 amino acids long. The junction had 12 bases not matched to a gene; V was cut back by 3 bases and J by 4 bases. CDR3 in DNA: TGTGCCAGCAGTGAGGGGGTTGTTACTAGCGGGAGTTCAGATACGCAGTATTTT. Protein product: CASSEGVVTSGSSDTQYF.

The gene calls are TRBV5-1 and TRBJ2-3; D unclear. The germline CDR1 and CDR2 sequences are SGHRS and YFSETQ. This CDR3 region has 15 residues. V lost 1 base to trimming and J lost 0 bases, with 9 bases between them. The CDR3 region has the DNA TGCGCCAGCAGCTTGAGTCAAGCTAGCACAGATACGCAGTATTTT. Its translation: CASSLSQASTDTQYF.

This clonotype appeared a few times. This rearrangement joins TRBV21-1 to TRBJ2-7; TRBD1, as called in the table, went unchecked against the DNA. TRBV21-1 represents a pseudogene. CDR3 size: 18 residues. DNA of the CDR3: TGTGCCAGCATCAAAGGGGTACAGGGTAAGGGAGGATCCTACGAGCAGTACTTC. Amino acid sequence: CASIKGVQGKGGSYEQYF.

This clonotype has only a few counts. The chain joins TRBV9 to TRBJ2-7, with D maybe TRBD2 (6 bases). CDR1 SGDLS and CDR2 YYNGEE come from the germline V gene. This CDR3 region has 15 residues. The V end lost 0 bases, the J end lost 0 bases, and 10 bases lay between the germline ends. In DNA, the CDR3 is TGTGCCAGCAGCGTAGCGGCGGGACCCTCCTACGAGCAGTACTTC. This sequence encodes CASSVAAGPSYEQYF.